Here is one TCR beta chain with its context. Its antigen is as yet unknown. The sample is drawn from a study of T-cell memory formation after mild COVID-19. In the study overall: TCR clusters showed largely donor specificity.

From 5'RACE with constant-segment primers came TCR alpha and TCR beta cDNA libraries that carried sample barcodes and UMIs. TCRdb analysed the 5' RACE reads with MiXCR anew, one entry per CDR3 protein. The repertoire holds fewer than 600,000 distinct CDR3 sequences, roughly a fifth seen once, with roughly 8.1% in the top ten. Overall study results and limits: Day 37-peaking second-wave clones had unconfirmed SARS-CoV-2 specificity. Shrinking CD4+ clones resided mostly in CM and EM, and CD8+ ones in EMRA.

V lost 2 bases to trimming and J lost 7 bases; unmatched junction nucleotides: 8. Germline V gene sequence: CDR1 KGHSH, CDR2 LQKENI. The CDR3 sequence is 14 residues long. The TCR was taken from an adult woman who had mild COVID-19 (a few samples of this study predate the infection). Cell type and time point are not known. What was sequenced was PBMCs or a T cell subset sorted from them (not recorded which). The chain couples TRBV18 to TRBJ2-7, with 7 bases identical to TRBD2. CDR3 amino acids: CASSPTGTTLEQYF. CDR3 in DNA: TGTGCCAGCTCACCAACCGGGACTACGCTTGAGCAGTACTTC.